This is a list of T cell receptor beta chains from one sample in a study of neoadjuvant anti-PD-1 for oral cavity cancer. The method was immunoSEQ multiplex PCR; TCRdb's version includes in-frame clones alone and lacks a portion of them. The sample has approximately 32,000 clones, 85% to 90% seen once. The sequences come from PBMCs, collected before nivolumab (anti-PD-1) treatment. These receptors came from a person aged 35 to 85 with oral cavity squamous cell carcinoma. Both conserved end residues are part of each CDR3. A D gene is named only where the DNA matches it firmly. Not every row has a clone size; where given, it reads once, few, many or a size class.

d_call	clone_size	v_call	j_call	cdr3_aa	cdr3_nt
NA	NA	TRBV19	TRBJ1-2	CASSANSGVGYTF	TGTGCCAGTAGTGCCAACTCAGGGGTTGGCTACACCTTC
TRBD1	NA	TRBV7-2	TRBJ2-5	CASSLFGTGVQETQYF	TGTGCCAGCAGCTTATTCGGGACAGGGGTTCAAGAGACCCAGTACTTC
TRBD2	once	TRBV11-2	TRBJ2-7	CASSFTGTSGDYEQYF	TGTGCCAGCAGCTTCACCGGGACTAGCGGGGACTACGAGCAGTACTTC
NA	NA	TRBV25-1	TRBJ2-4	CASSVPGDPNIQYF	TGTGCCAGCAGTGTTCCGGGAGACCCAAACATTCAGTACTTC
TRBD1	NA	TRBV6-1	TRBJ1-2	CASSEERDRTHYGYTF	TGTGCCAGCAGTGAAGAAAGGGACAGAACCCACTATGGCTACACCTTC
TRBD1	NA	TRBV5-4	TRBJ2-5	CASSTGQEETQYF	TGTGCCAGCAGCACAGGACAGGAAGAGACCCAGTACTTC
TRBD1	NA	TRBV30	TRBJ2-5	CAWSAGTGGKETQYF	TGTGCCTGGAGTGCCGGGACAGGGGGCAAAGAGACCCAGTACTTC
NA	NA	TRBV11-3	TRBJ2-6	CASSQTGANVLTF	TGTGCCAGCAGCCAAACGGGGGCCAACGTCCTGACTTTC
NA	NA	TRBV2	TRBJ2-7	CASRRDTSSYEQYF	TGTGCCAGCAGGCGGGACACCAGCTCCTACGAGCAGTACTTC
TRBD1	once	TRBV5-1	TRBJ2-5	CASSLDRGRETQYF	TGCGCCAGCAGCTTGGACAGGGGTCGTGAGACCCAGTACTTC
TRBD1	NA	TRBV4-3	TRBJ1-3	CASSQDQGESSGNTIYF	TGCGCCAGCAGCCAAGATCAGGGGGAGAGCTCTGGAAACACCATATATTTT
TRBD1	NA	TRBV29-1	TRBJ2-2	CSVGGDRGISNTGELFF	TGCAGCGTTGGGGGGGACAGGGGAATTTCGAACACCGGGGAGCTGTTTTTT
NA	NA	TRBV11-2	TRBJ2-1	CASSLISGGTYNEQFF	TGTGCCAGCAGCCTAATTTCCGGGGGTACCTACAATGAGCAGTTCTTC
NA	NA	TRBV6-5	TRBJ1-2	CASSYSGGGYTF	TGTGCCAGCAGTTACTCCGGAGGTGGCTACACCTTC
NA	NA	TRBV5-1	TRBJ2-5	CASRSGATRAQYF	TGCGCCAGCAGATCTGGGGCTACCCGGGCCCAGTACTTC
NA	NA	TRBV19	TRBJ1-4	CASKERSTNEKLFF	TGTGCCAGTAAAGAGCGATCAACTAATGAAAAACTGTTTTTT
NA	NA	TRBV5-6	TRBJ1-2	CASSLFPGLNYGYTF	TGTGCCAGCAGCTTGTTTCCAGGGCTGAACTATGGCTACACCTTC
NA	NA	TRBV9	TRBJ1-2	CASSPQMGSRSYGYTF	TGTGCCAGCAGCCCACAAATGGGCTCAAGATCTTATGGCTACACCTTC
TRBD1	NA	TRBV7-2	TRBJ2-1	CASSLVGEGARNEQFF	TGTGCCAGCAGCTTAGTAGGAGAGGGGGCGAGGAATGAGCAGTTCTTC
NA	NA	TRBV6-4	TRBJ2-1	CASSERTDLFSYNEQFF	TGTGCCAGCAGCGAAAGGACTGACCTATTCTCCTACAATGAGCAGTTCTTC
NA	NA	TRBV7-3	TRBJ2-1	CASSLMGGPYNEQFF	TGTGCCAGCAGCTTAATGGGGGGCCCCTACAATGAGCAGTTCTTC
NA	NA	TRBV6-1	TRBJ1-1	CASIPSFEAFF	TGTGCCAGCATCCCGTCTTTTGAAGCTTTCTTT
NA	NA	TRBV6-5	TRBJ1-1	CASNLDQGVNTEAFF	TGTGCCAGCAACCTTGACCAGGGAGTGAACACTGAAGCTTTCTTT
NA	NA	TRBV5-4	TRBJ1-4	CASSLDMENEKLFF	TGTGCCAGCAGCTTGGATATGGAGAATGAAAAACTGTTTTTT
NA	NA	TRBV30	TRBJ2-5	CAWRGEDWTQYF	TGTGCCTGGAGAGGAGAAGACTGGACCCAGTACTTC
NA	NA	TRBV9	TRBJ2-5	CASSVRSDRQETQYF	TGTGCCAGCAGCGTCCGATCAGATCGCCAAGAGACCCAGTACTTC
NA	NA	TRBV6-1	TRBJ1-4	CASSAGRATTNEKLFF	TGTGCCAGCAGTGCCGGCAGGGCGACAACTAATGAAAAACTGTTTTTT
NA	NA	TRBV25-1	TRBJ2-1	CASSEMGRNEQFF	TGTGCCAGCAGTGAAATGGGTCGCAATGAGCAGTTCTTC
TRBD2	NA	TRBV10-2	TRBJ2-3	CASSESKYQGLATDTQYF	TGCGCCAGCAGTGAGTCGAAATATCAGGGACTAGCAACAGATACGCAGTATTTT
NA	NA	TRBV30	TRBJ2-7	CAWSSGQLAAGYEQYF	TGTGCCTGGAGTAGCGGCCAACTGGCGGCAGGCTACGAGCAGTACTTC
NA	NA	TRBV11-2	TRBJ2-1	CASSPDGQPYNEQFF	TGTGCCAGCAGCCCCGATGGACAGCCCTACAATGAGCAGTTCTTC
NA	few	TRBV7-9	TRBJ1-2	CASSDGTTPNYGYTF	TGTGCCAGCAGCGATGGGACTACCCCTAACTATGGCTACACCTTC
TRBD2	once	TRBV19	TRBJ2-3	CASPPGAGDPLDTQYF	TGTGCCAGTCCTCCAGGAGCGGGGGACCCCCTAGATACGCAGTATTTT
TRBD1	NA	TRBV5-6	TRBJ2-7	CASVRTGSSYEQYF	TGTGCCAGCGTAAGGACAGGGAGCTCCTACGAGCAGTACTTC
NA	NA	TRBV19	TRBJ1-4	CASSRRVRDEKLFF	TGTGCCAGTAGTAGGAGGGTAAGAGACGAAAAACTGTTTTTT
NA	NA	TRBV4-1	TRBJ1-4	CASSQGRGTGNEKLFF	TGCGCCAGCAGCCAAGGCCGCGGGACGGGGAATGAAAAACTGTTTTTT
NA	NA	TRBV5-8	TRBJ1-5	CASSLRVGNGNQPQHF	TGTGCCAGCAGTTTAAGGGTAGGCAACGGCAATCAGCCCCAGCATTTT
NA	NA	TRBV5-8	TRBJ1-6	CASRVYNSPLHF	TGTGCCAGCAGGGTCTATAATTCACCCCTCCACTTT
NA	NA	TRBV5-1	TRBJ2-3	CASSWGESTDTQYF	TGCGCCAGCAGCTGGGGGGAGAGCACAGATACGCAGTATTTT
NA	NA	TRBV7-6	TRBJ1-2	CASSLDRARGYTF	TGTGCCAGCAGCTTAGACAGGGCACGTGGCTACACCTTC
TRBD1	once	TRBV19	TRBJ1-6	CASSMGDSNSPLHF	TGTGCCAGTAGTATGGGGGACAGTAATTCACCCCTCCACTTT
NA	NA	TRBV19	TRBJ1-5	CASSNGQPYSNQPQHF	TGTGCCAGTAGCAATGGACAGCCATATAGCAATCAGCCCCAGCATTTT
TRBD2	NA	TRBV29-1	TRBJ2-3	CSATQGSGVGTDTQYF	TGCAGCGCCACGCAAGGGAGCGGGGTCGGCACAGATACGCAGTATTTT
NA	medium-sized	TRBV10-1	TRBJ1-1	CASSETGTDTEAFF	TGCGCCAGCAGTGAGACAGGAACAGACACTGAAGCTTTCTTT
TRBD2	NA	TRBV7-9	TRBJ2-1	CASSFGTSGGARYNEQFF	TGTGCCAGCAGCTTCGGGACTAGCGGGGGGGCTCGATACAATGAGCAGTTCTTC
TRBD1	NA	TRBV18	TRBJ2-7	CASSPGTGASYEQYF	TGTGCCAGCTCTCCCGGGACAGGGGCCTCCTACGAGCAGTACTTC
NA	NA	TRBV2	TRBJ1-5	CASSTNTGTSNQPQHF	TGTGCCAGCAGTACTAATACAGGGACGAGCAATCAGCCCCAGCATTTT
TRBD1	NA	TRBV7-2	TRBJ2-1	CASSLVGLGQGGYNEQFF	TGTGCCAGCAGCTTGGTGGGACTAGGACAGGGGGGTTACAATGAGCAGTTCTTC
NA	NA	TRBV7-2	TRBJ1-2	CASSFVAVYGYTF	TGTGCCAGCAGCTTTGTTGCGGTATATGGCTACACCTTC
NA	NA	TRBV9	TRBJ2-2	CASSVDAGVESGELFF	TGTGCCAGCAGCGTAGATGCAGGGGTCGAATCCGGGGAGCTGTTTTTT
TRBD1	NA	TRBV19	TRBJ1-6	CASSEGQGNNSPLHF	TGTGCCAGTAGTGAAGGACAGGGTAACAATTCACCCCTCCACTTT
NA	NA	TRBV2	TRBJ1-6	CASSAQSPLHF	TGTGCCAGCAGTGCGCAATCACCCCTCCACTTT
NA	once	TRBV20-1	TRBJ2-1	CSASPHNEQFF	TGCAGTGCTAGTCCACACAATGAGCAGTTCTTC
NA	NA	TRBV6-5	TRBJ1-3	CASNPQGGGNTIYF	TGTGCCAGCAATCCACAGGGAGGAGGAAACACCATATATTTT